This T cell receptor (beta chain) was obtained from a study of shared clonotypes between healthy human individuals. Study-level points and caveats: Only blood underwent sampling, and tissue repertoires likely differ.

This clone was found once. What it recognizes is unknown. Deep-level running was used for the assay. Profiled with immunoSEQ multiplex PCR; TCRdb holds only in-frame clones, not every one. In the table there are some 2.4 million clones, 93% of which are singletons. Sequences were obtained from naive CD4+ T cells from PBMCs. The subset denotes: CD45RA+ positively selected. The source is a man between 18 and 29 years old in good health. Some clones in this sample may be carry-over from other donors' samples.

The CDR3 nucleotides are TGTGCCAGTCTCGAGGGGGGGACCCCGAACACTGAAGCTTTCTTT. Encoded protein: CASLEGGTPNTEAFF. This chain links TRBV6-5 with TRBJ1-1; tentative D call: TRBD1 (6 bases). This CDR3 is built from 15 residues. The germline V and J ends were trimmed by 9 bases and 1 base, with 18 bases remaining between them. Per the germline V gene, CDR1 is MNHEY and CDR2 is SVGAGI.